These 21 T cell receptor beta chains were sequenced from one sample in a study of regulatory T cells. Regarding the study as a whole: Hydrophobic residues at CDR3 positions 6 and 7 were enriched in conventional CD4+ T cells of CD3G-deficient patients.

Amplification used 52 TRBV primers and 13 TRBJ primers. TCRdb's copy holds only in-frame clones and misses some; the assay was immunoSEQ multiplex PCR. The data show around 15,000 clones, roughly 82% seen once. Their antigen targets remain unknown. The sequenced sample was conventional CD4+ T cells sorted from blood. The receptors originated from a person between 30 and 45 years old with CD3G deficiency.

This clone was picked up a small number of times. This chain uses TRBV7-8 with TRBJ1-2; D perhaps matches TRBD1 (5 bases). Trimming cost V 0 bases and J 8 bases, with 19 bases left between them. The germline V gene encodes CDR1 SGHVS and CDR2 FQNEAQ. This CDR3 has 16 residues. The CDR3 DNA reads as TGTGCCAGCAGCTTAGCGCTTGGACACACAGAAGAGGGCTACACCTTC. This sequence encodes CASSLALGHTEEGYTF.

This clone was observed once. This sequence joins TRBV28 and TRBJ2-7; D may match TRBD1 or TRBD2 (5 bases each). CDR3 length: 15 residues. CDR1 and CDR2 from the germline V gene are MDHEN and SYDVKM. V was cut by 6 bases and J by 3 bases, with 18 bases left in between. CDR3 region: CASSTQTVGSYEQYF. The DNA of the CDR3 is TGTGCCAGCAGCACTCAGACAGTGGGGAGCTACGAGCAGTACTTC. The full variable domain, with the rest looked up from reference TRBV28 and TRBJ2-7, is DVKVTQSSRYLVKRTGEKVFLECVQDMDHENMFWYRQDPGLGLRLIYFSYDVKMKEKGDIPEGYSVSREKKERFSLILESASTNQTSMYLCASSTQTVGSYEQYFGPGTRLTVT.

The chain uses TRBV5-1 and TRBJ1-6, with D unresolved. Germline CDR1 reads SGHRS; CDR2 reads YFSETQ. This CDR3 contains 13 residues. V lost 0 bases and J lost 9, with 7 bases in between. The CDR3 region is CASSLVWGSPLHF. CDR3 DNA sequence: TGCGCCAGCAGCTTGGTCTGGGGTTCACCCCTCCACTTT.

CDR3 coding DNA: TGTGCCAGCAGTGAGGGAACAGGGTTTAGGGCTGAAGCTTTCTTT. Translated, it gives CASSEGTGFRAEAFF. V and J are TRBV28 and TRBJ1-1; D is perhaps TRBD1 (6 bases). Germline CDR1 is MDHEN and CDR2 is SYDVKM. The length of the CDR3 is 15 residues. V was shortened by 5 bases and J by 6 bases, with 19 bases between the two germline ends.

The chain combines TRBV18 with TRBJ1-2, with D maybe TRBD1 (5 bases). V dropped 3 bases and J dropped 4 bases, with 12 bases sitting between them. The CDR3 has 14 residues. Germline V gene data show CDR1 as KGHSH and CDR2 as LQKENI. The CDR3 nucleotides read TGTGCCAGCTCACCCCAGAGGGACGTCTATGGCTACACCTTC. Translating gives CASSPQRDVYGYTF.

The CDR3 nucleotides read TGTGCCAGCAGCTCATATAGAGCGGGGGACCACACCGGGGAGCTGTTTTTT. It translates to CASSSYRAGDHTGELFF. The chain recombines TRBV11-2 with TRBJ2-2; TRBD2 matches at 8 bases. The CDR3 totals 17 residues. CDR1 and CDR2 from the germline V gene are SGHAT and FQNNGV. With 4 bases clipped from V and 3 bases from J, the junction kept 10 bases outside the gene matches.

V gene TRBV7-9 combines with J gene TRBJ2-5, with 9 bases that match TRBD1. Germline lookup yields CDR1 SEHNR and CDR2 FQNEAQ (reference sequence). This CDR3 region has 16 residues. Unmatched junction bases numbered 8, after V lost 6 bases and J lost 0 bases. The CDR3 region is CASSLGQGVHQETQYF. DNA for the CDR3: TGTGCCAGCAGTTTGGGACAGGGAGTTCACCAAGAGACCCAGTACTTC.

This chain joins TRBV28 and TRBJ1-6; weak D call: TRBD1 (6 bases). The CDR3 runs 14 residues. Germline CDR1 reads MDHEN; CDR2 reads SYDVKM. V lost 11 bases to trimming and J lost 7 bases, with 18 bases between them. CDR3 loop: CASCEGGRNSPLHF. The CDR3 nucleotides read TGTGCCTCCTGTGAGGGGGGAAGGAATTCACCCCTCCACTTT.

The chain combines TRBV7-9 with TRBJ2-6; D gene ambiguous. The germline CDR1 and CDR2 sequences are SEHNR and FQNEAQ (reference sequence). V lost 1 base to trimming and J lost 1 base, with 14 bases between them. The CDR3 extends over 18 amino acids. The CDR3 reads CASSLGSGLSSGANVLTF. The CDR3 DNA is TGTGCCAGCAGCTTAGGGTCTGGGTTGAGTTCTGGGGCCAACGTCCTGACTTTC.

This clone was observed once. The J gene is TRBJ1-5, the V gene TRBV10-3, with 10 bases matching TRBD1. V lost 4 bases to trimming and J lost 7 bases; unmatched junction nucleotides: 10. The CDR3 loop spans 16 amino acids. The germline V gene has CDR1 ENHRY and CDR2 SYGVKD. This CDR3 reads CAISGGDRGPPQPQHF. DNA of the CDR3: TGTGCCATCAGTGGAGGGGACAGGGGCCCCCCCCAGCCCCAGCATTTT.

This clone was seen a handful of times. CDR3 sequence (DNA): TGCGCCAGCAGCCCGGACCCCTGGGACTATGGCTACACCTTC. Translating it yields CASSPDPWDYGYTF. The chain uses TRBV5-1 and TRBJ1-2; D unclear. Deletions cut 4 bases from V and 3 bases from J, with 13 bases between. Germline values: CDR1 SGHRS, CDR2 YFSETQ. This CDR3 region has 14 residues.

The V gene is TRBV19, the J gene TRBJ2-1, with a weak D call TRBD2 (7 bases). The CDR3 loop spans 15 amino acids. The V end lost 9 bases, the J end lost 8 bases, and 23 bases lay between the germline ends. The germline CDR1 and CDR2 sequences are LNHDA and SQIVND (reference sequence). CDR3 in amino acids: CASLRRGGSLHEQFF. CDR3 nucleotides: TGTGCCAGCCTAAGAAGGGGGGGATCACTCCATGAGCAGTTCTTC.

The genes are TRBV19 and TRBJ2-1; 7 bases map to TRBD2. V lost 2 bases, J lost 9 bases, and 4 bases stayed unmatched. There are 13 residues in the CDR3. CDR1 and CDR2 from the germline V gene are LNHDA and SQIVND (reference sequence). CDR3 in amino acids: CASSISAGSEQFF. In DNA, the CDR3 is TGTGCCAGTAGTATATCAGCGGGGTCTGAGCAGTTCTTC.

The gene calls are TRBV6-1 and TRBJ1-2, with D maybe TRBD1 (6 bases). CDR1 is MNHNS, CDR2 SASEGT, per germline. Trimming took 4 bases from V and 4 from J, leaving 10 bases between them. The CDR3 has 13 amino acids. The CDR3: CASSADRGYGYTF. CDR3 DNA sequence: TGTGCCAGCAGTGCGGACAGAGGCTATGGCTACACCTTC.

The rearrangement uses TRBV19 and TRBJ1-5, with D tentatively TRBD1 (5 bases). This CDR3 has 14 amino acids. V gave up 1 base and J gave up 1 base, with 5 bases separating them. CDR1 is LNHDA, CDR2 SQIVND, per germline (reference sequence). The CDR3 region is CASSIAGSNQPQHF. For the CDR3, the DNA is TGTGCCAGTAGTATAGCAGGGAGCAATCAGCCCCAGCATTTT.

This chain uses TRBV13 with TRBJ2-6; 8 positions agree with TRBD1. The CDR3 has 18 residues. Germline CDR1 PRHDT, CDR2 FYEKMQ (reference sequence). The trim removed 6 bases at V and 2 bases at J, leaving 12 bases unmatched. The CDR3, as DNA: TGTGCCAGCAGTCCAGCCGGGACAGGCCTTCCTGGGGCCAACGTCCTGACTTTC. This translates into CASSPAGTGLPGANVLTF.

This rearrangement joins TRBV28 to TRBJ2-7; D gene unclear. The V and J ends lost 3 bases and 1 base respectively, with 10 bases between them. The CDR3 sequence is 14 residues long. Germline V gene sequence: CDR1 MDHEN, CDR2 SYDVKM. In DNA form, the CDR3 reads TGTGCCAGCAGTTTTGGTGGGAATTCCTACGAGCAGTACTTC. Protein: CASSFGGNSYEQYF.

V usage is TRBV20-1 and J usage is TRBJ2-3; D not resolved. This CDR3 is 11 amino acids long. Germline assignment: CDR1 DFQATT and CDR2 SNEGSKA (reference sequence). Trimming cost V 3 bases and J 9 bases, with 10 bases left between them. The chain's CDR3 is CSASKVETQYF. CDR3 nucleotide sequence: TGCAGTGCTAGTAAGGTAGAAACGCAGTATTTT.

This rearrangement joins TRBV6-6 to TRBJ1-2; D remains unclear. CDR1 and CDR2 (germline): MNHNY, SVGAGI (reference sequence). The CDR3 runs to 12 residues. V was pared by 7 bases and J by 4 bases, with 10 bases between. CDR3 in amino acids: CASTHRSYGYTF. The CDR3, as DNA: TGTGCCAGCACCCATCGGAGCTATGGCTACACCTTC.

Note on this clone: A junction boundary mismatches the germline segment, possibly from a read error. This chain joins TRBV5-1 and TRBJ1-1; D remains ambiguous. Germline V gives CDR1 SGHRS, CDR2 YFSETQ. The CDR3 spans 14 residues. The CDR3 DNA reads TGCGCCAGCAGCTTGGACCTTGGGAACACTGAAACTTTCTTT. This codes for CASSLDLGNTETFF.

A single count supports this clone. This chain's CDR3 is CASPRDTEQYF. The DNA for the CDR3 is TGTGCCAGCCCAAGGGACACCGAGCAGTACTTC. The J gene is TRBJ2-7, the V gene TRBV21-1; the tabulated D call, TRBD1, remains unverified against the DNA. TRBV21-1 is deemed a pseudogene. The CDR3 runs 11 residues.